A single T cell receptor (beta chain) is shown here with its context. The antigen is undetermined. Trimming pared 2 bases from V and 5 bases from J, leaving 7 bases between. CDR3 length: 13 residues. Germline loops: CDR1 SNHLY, CDR2 FYNNEI. The sample belongs to a study of shared clonotypes between healthy human individuals. Researchers ran the assay at a deep level. Original methodology: ImmunoSEQ yielded junction-only sequences lacking quality scores, so filtering differed. Measured with immunoSEQ multiplex PCR; TCRdb has only the in-frame clones, and not every one. The V and J calls and clone size come from that table; D and trimming were worked out from the DNA. Among around 500,000 clones listed, approximately 84% were seen once. Study-level findings and limits: Blood was the only sampled material, and tissue repertoires likely differ.

J is TRBJ2-1 and V is TRBV2; no definite D call. The TCR originated in a woman aged 40-49 years in good health. Some clones in this sample may be carry-over from other donors' samples. Material: PBMCs. The CDR3 here is CASSESRNNEQFF. The CDR3 nucleotides are TGTGCCAGCAGTGAAAGTAGGAACAATGAGCAGTTCTTC.